This T cell receptor (beta chain) was observed in a study of T cell responses to AZD1222 COVID-19 vaccine. Germline V gene data show CDR1 as KGHSH and CDR2 as LQKENI. This CDR3 comprises 14 residues. Trimming pared 6 bases from V and 3 bases from J, leaving 12 bases between. As to this clone: The antigen is not known.

Produced via immunoSEQ multiplex PCR; TCRdb's table is partial and in-frame only. This sample has under 150,000 clones, with over 90% found just once. Analysis merged second doses at about 4 or about 12 weeks. Findings and caveats of the study: Scientists sampled the repertoires only once the peak T cell response had passed. Two AZD1222 administrations were followed by greater Spike-specific TCR breadth and depth. White British people made up most donors, females outnumbered males, and clonal diversity was possibly underestimated.

The rearrangement uses TRBV18 and TRBJ1-3, with a tentative D call TRBD1 (6 bases). The sample here was peripheral blood, taken 28 days after the second AZD1222 dose. The TCR comes from an adult who received the AZD1222 COVID-19 vaccine. The CDR3 DNA follows: TGTGCCAGCTCCAGGGGAAGAGGTGGAAACACCATATATTTT. Its translation is CASSRGRGGNTIYF.